The 10 T cell receptor beta chains in this list originate from one sample, sequenced in a study of T cell responses to AZD1222 COVID-19 vaccine. Assay used: immunoSEQ multiplex PCR; TCRdb lists only in-frame clones, some missing. The table includes 250,000 to 300,000 clones, almost 95% detected once. The sequences come from peripheral blood, collected 28 days after the second AZD1222 dose. The receptors come from an adult who received the AZD1222 COVID-19 vaccine.

This chain joins TRBV7-9 and TRBJ2-6, with D hard to call. The CDR3 covers 16 residues. V was trimmed by 3 bases and J by 0 bases, leaving 9 bases between them. Germline CDR1 is SEHNR and CDR2 is FQNEAQ (reference sequence). CDR3 coding DNA: TGTGCCAGCAGCTTCGGCAGGTACTCTGGGGCCAACGTCCTGACTTTC. Protein product: CASSFGRYSGANVLTF.

The CDR3 DNA is TGTGCCAGCAGCTTACGTCCCAGGGACAATCAGCCCCAGCATTTT. This gives the protein CASSLRPRDNQPQHF. The chain couples TRBV11-3 to TRBJ1-5; possible D gene TRBD1, 5 bases. From germline, CDR1 is SGHNT and CDR2 YENEEA. The CDR3 loop spans 15 amino acids. Trimming removed 2 bases from V and 3 bases from J, with 11 bases in between.

The J gene is TRBJ1-2, the V gene TRBV24-1; D uncertain. This CDR3 spans 12 amino acids. From germline, CDR1 is KGHDR and CDR2 SFDVKD. V lost 6 bases to trimming and J lost 8 bases, with 12 bases between them. The CDR3 region has the DNA TGTGCCACCAGTTCACGCCAGGAGGGCTACACCTTC. This sequence encodes CATSSRQEGYTF.

The chain is built from TRBV7-3 and TRBJ2-3; D gene uncertain. V was clipped by 5 bases and J by 0 bases, with 12 bases between them. CDR3 length equals 15 residues. Per the germline V gene, CDR1 is SGHTA and CDR2 is FQGTGA. In DNA form, the CDR3 reads TGTGCCAGCAGCCCCCTCGGCCTAAGCACAGATACGCAGTATTTT. Residues: CASSPLGLSTDTQYF.

V and J are TRBV5-4 and TRBJ2-5; D not resolved. The germline gives CDR1 SGHNT, CDR2 YYREEE (reference sequence). CDR3 length: 13 residues. Trimming left V 2 bases short and J 5 bases short, with 10 bases between. CDR3: CASSLELRETQYF. The CDR3 region has the DNA TGTGCCAGCAGCTTAGAACTCCGCGAGACCCAGTACTTC.

The count of this clone is one. V and J are TRBV27 and TRBJ2-5; tentatively, D is TRBD2 (6 bases). V was trimmed by 8 bases and J by 4 bases, leaving 14 bases between them. Germline CDR1 is MNHEY and CDR2 is SMNVEV (reference sequence). The CDR3 runs 13 residues. CDR3 protein: CASARAGRETQYF. The CDR3 DNA reads as TGTGCCAGCGCCCGGGCGGGAAGAGAGACCCAGTACTTC.

The V call is TRBV18, the J call TRBJ2-7, with D possibly TRBD2 on 5 matching bases. CDR1 is KGHSH and CDR2 is LQKENI in the germline V gene. Trimming stripped 3 bases from V and 7 bases from J, with 19 bases between. The CDR3 has 15 residues. Here the CDR3 DNA reads TGTGCCAGCTCACCCTCCAGCGGCGGAATTTGGGAGCAGTACTTC. Translated, it gives CASSPSSGGIWEQYF.

In nucleotides, the CDR3 is TGTGCCAGCAGCTTGGGACAGCGCTACAATGAGCAGTTCTTC. Its translation is CASSLGQRYNEQFF. The chain links TRBV5-6 to TRBJ2-1; D might be TRBD1 (5 bases). The CDR3 extends over 14 amino acids. With 0 bases removed from V and 3 bases from J, the gap between germline ends came to 7 bases. Germline V gene data show CDR1 as SGHDT and CDR2 as YYEEEE.

The chain couples TRBV2 to TRBJ2-7; 9 bases are shared with TRBD1. Germline CDR1 SNHLY, CDR2 FYNNEI. Trimming at V came to 9 bases and at J to 2 bases, leaving 11 bases not matched to a gene. The CDR3 spans 15 residues. CDR3 sequence reads: CASSYRGRSTYEQYF. The CDR3 coding sequence is TGTGCCAGTTCTTACAGGGGGCGGTCTACCTACGAGCAGTACTTC.

This rearrangement joins TRBV2 to TRBJ1-1; D is perhaps TRBD1 (5 bases). The CDR3 runs to 11 residues. V was clipped by 3 bases and J by 8 bases, with 7 bases between them. The germline gives CDR1 SNHLY, CDR2 FYNNEI. CDR3 protein: CASSDRVEAFF. The CDR3 coding sequence is TGTGCCAGCAGTGACAGGGTCGAAGCTTTCTTT. Variable domain in full (rest from reference TRBV2 and TRBJ1-1): EPEVTQTPSHQVTQMGQEVILRCVPISNHLYFYWYRQILGQKVEFLVSFYNNEISEKSEIFDDQFSVERPDGSNFTLKIRSTKLEDSAMYFCASSDRVEAFFGQGTRLTVV.